Below, 10 T cell receptor beta chains from the same sample are listed, as sequenced in a study of shared clonotypes between healthy human individuals. Libraries were prepared by immunoSEQ multiplex PCR; TCRdb keeps only in-frame clonotypes and omits some of them. The sample gives around 2.3 million clones, nearly 97% of which show up once; 0.1% to 0.15% is in the top ten. The sequenced sample was naive CD4+ T cells sorted from blood. Specified subset: CD45RA+ positively selected. The receptors were gathered from a man aged 18 to 30 in good health.

The chain couples TRBV6-5 to TRBJ2-5; TRBD2 aligns across 11 bases. Germline V lookup: CDR1 MNHEY, CDR2 SVGAGI. V trimming: 5 bases; J trimming: 1 base; junction bases outside the gene matches: 3. There are 15 residues in the CDR3. CDR3 bases: TGTGCCAGCAGTAGGACTAGCGGGTTCCAAGAGACCCAGTACTTC. It codes for CASSRTSGFQETQYF.

This chain joins TRBV30 and TRBJ1-3, with D unresolved. CDR3 length: 13 amino acids. Germline CDR1 is GTSNPN and CDR2 is SVGIG (reference sequence). The V end lost 6 bases, the J end lost 1 base, and 10 bases lay between the germline ends. The CDR3: CACTNSSGNTIYF. DNA for the CDR3: TGTGCCTGCACTAACAGTTCTGGAAACACCATATATTTT.

The chain has TRBV11-2 and TRBJ2-1; unclear D gene. The length of the CDR3 is 14 residues. With 1 base removed from V and 6 bases from J, the gap between germline ends came to 10 bases. CDR1 SGHAT and CDR2 FQNNGV come from the germline V gene. CDR3 in amino acids: CASSLVVVGNEQFF. The CDR3 DNA reads as TGTGCCAGCAGCTTAGTGGTAGTGGGCAATGAGCAGTTCTTC.

The chain links TRBV2 to TRBJ1-1, with 9 bases identical to TRBD1. CDR3 length: 12 amino acids. The germline gives CDR1 SNHLY, CDR2 FYNNEI. Unmatched junction bases numbered 5, after V lost 10 bases and J lost 5 bases. The CDR3 is CATTGQGTEAFF. The CDR3 DNA reads TGTGCCACCACCGGACAGGGGACTGAAGCTTTCTTT. Combining the CDR3 with reference TRBV2 and TRBJ1-1 gives the whole variable domain EPEVTQTPSHQVTQMGQEVILRCVPISNHLYFYWYRQILGQKVEFLVSFYNNEISEKSEIFDDQFSVERPDGSNFTLKIRSTKLEDSAMYFCATTGQGTEAFFGQGTRLTVV.

The DNA for the CDR3 is TGTGCCAGCAGCTTAGAGCCTAGCGGGACCTTAGAGAAGTACTTC. Its translation is CASSLEPSGTLEKYF. V is TRBV7-2 and J is TRBJ2-7; 9 bases line up with TRBD2. In germline, CDR1 is SGHTA, CDR2 FQGNSA. The CDR3 loop spans 15 amino acids. V lost 1 base, J lost 11 bases, and 12 bases stayed unmatched.

Concerning this clone: The sample has other DNA sequences that encode this CDR3 too. The chain couples TRBV7-2 to TRBJ2-7; D call uncertain. Germline V gene data show CDR1 as SGHTA and CDR2 as FQGNSA. Trimming shortened V by 2 bases and J by 4 bases, and 9 bases separated the two germline ends. There are 13 residues in the CDR3. The CDR3 is CASSLTPSYEQYF. The CDR3 DNA reads as TGTGCCAGCAGCTTAACCCCCTCGTACGAGCAGTACTTC.

The chain joins TRBV5-6 to TRBJ2-7; TRBD1 matches 11 bases. V gave up 3 bases and J gave up 7 bases; unmatched junction bases: 12. CDR3 length equals 16 residues. Germline V gene sequence: CDR1 SGHDT, CDR2 YYEEEE. The CDR3 DNA follows: TGTGCCAGCAGCTCAGCAATGGGGGACAGGGGGTTGGAGCAGTACTTC. Protein product: CASSSAMGDRGLEQYF.

The chain recombines TRBV28 with TRBJ2-4; D might be TRBD1 or TRBD2, each matching 6 bases. Germline V gene lookup returns CDR1 MDHEN and CDR2 SYDVKM. The CDR3 contains 15 residues. Trimming removed 5 bases from V and 0 bases from J, with 11 bases in between. The CDR3 here is CASSPGALAKNIQYF. The CDR3 DNA follows: TGTGCCAGCAGTCCGGGGGCGTTAGCCAAAAACATTCAGTACTTC.

Concerning this clone: The identical CDR3 is also encoded by other nucleotide sequences in the sample. The rearrangement joins TRBV6-1 to TRBJ2-7; D is perhaps TRBD1 (5 bases). The CDR3 consists of 15 residues. Germline V lookup: CDR1 MNHNS, CDR2 SASEGT. V was trimmed by 1 base and J by 0 bases, leaving 10 bases between them. CDR3 nucleotide sequence: TGTGCCAGCAGTGAAGGGGGCAGGAGCTCCTACGAGCAGTACTTC. The encoded protein is CASSEGGRSSYEQYF.

With respect to this clone: This specimen includes other DNA sequences encoding the same CDR3. The chain's CDR3 is CASSFRLAEYNEQFF. CDR3 DNA: TGTGCCAGCAGCTTCCGACTAGCGGAATACAATGAGCAGTTCTTC. The chain links TRBV5-4 to TRBJ2-1; 9 bases are a match to TRBD2. Germline V lookup: CDR1 SGHNT, CDR2 YYREEE (reference sequence). V lost 2 bases and J lost 4; bases outside the gene matches: 4. This CDR3 has 15 amino acids.